These 8 T cell receptor beta chains came from one sample sequenced in a study of blood T cells in healthy people across ages. Through a sample-barcoded 5' primer and a J-beta primer mix, a second PCR was run for roughly 6 to 12 cycles. Each CDR3 protein gets one entry after TCRdb re-called the 5' RACE reads with MiXCR. Altogether more than 750,000 distinct CDR3 sequences are present, about 27% being singletons, with the ten largest covering about 9.4%. This sample was shared with a second study, whose subject was T cells of mothers and their children.

The material sequenced was blood. Every receptor here comes from a woman between 40 and 50 years old in good health.

The chain is built from TRBV2 and TRBJ1-1; D is possibly TRBD1 (5 bases). The ends were cut back, 6 bases at V and 5 bases at J, with 16 bases in the middle. The CDR3 length is 14 residues. CDR1 SNHLY and CDR2 FYNNEI come from the germline V gene. The CDR3 protein is CASSPGTLGTEAFF. For the CDR3, the DNA is TGTGCCAGCAGCCCCGGGACCCTGGGGACTGAAGCTTTCTTT.

This chain links TRBV14 with TRBJ2-5; either TRBD1 or TRBD2 may fit D (5 bases each). Germline V gene sequence: CDR1 SGHDN, CDR2 FVKESK. V was cut by 4 bases and J by 0 bases, with 18 bases left in between. This CDR3 contains 17 residues. Here the CDR3 DNA reads TGTGCCAGCAGCCCCAGAATGGCTCGAGGGGACCAAGAGACCCAGTACTTC. Amino acids: CASSPRMARGDQETQYF. The full variable domain, rest sourced from reference TRBV14 and TRBJ2-5, is EAGVTQFPSHSVIEKGQTVTLRCDPISGHDNLYWYRRVMGKEIKFLLHFVKESKQDESGMPNNRFLAERTGGTYSTLKVQPAELEDSGVYFCASSPRMARGDQETQYFGPGTRLLVL.

The rearrangement joins TRBV5-1 to TRBJ2-3; 7 bases map to TRBD2. CDR3 length: 15 amino acids. J gave up 8 bases and V 3 bases, and 12 bases lay outside the gene matches. Germline assignment: CDR1 SGHRS and CDR2 YFSETQ. The CDR3 region is CASSSAREGPGTQYF. The CDR3 DNA follows: TGCGCCAGCAGCTCCGCAAGGGAGGGGCCGGGTACGCAGTATTTT.

This clonotype was counted only a few times. The V and J genes are TRBV30 and TRBJ1-5, with 7 bases lining up with TRBD1. V gave up 2 bases and J gave up 1 base; unmatched junction bases: 8. CDR3 length: 16 residues. Germline V gene lookup returns CDR1 GTSNPN and CDR2 SVGIG (reference sequence). The CDR3 DNA sequence: TGTGCCTGGAGTCGACAGGGCGATACAAGCAATCAGCCCCAGCATTTT. It specifies CAWSRQGDTSNQPQHF.

This chain connects TRBV11-2 to TRBJ1-6; D ambiguous. The CDR3 extends over 15 amino acids. V lost 4 bases, J lost 7 bases, and 14 bases lay in between. Germline V gene sequence: CDR1 SGHAT, CDR2 FQNNGV. In DNA, the CDR3 is TGTGCCAGCAGCTCCGCGGGCGGCCCGAATTCACCCCTCCACTTT. The encoded protein is CASSSAGGPNSPLHF.

This clonotype was counted only a few times. A read error is possible here, since a much larger clone lies one base away. The chain recombines TRBV9 with TRBJ2-5; no definite D call. The CDR3 has 13 residues. Trimming took 4 bases from V and 11 from J, leaving 18 bases between them. CDR1 SGDLS and CDR2 YYNGEE come from the germline V gene. The CDR3 loop is CASSSRPDNEQYF. The CDR3 DNA follows: TGTGCCAGCAGCTCGCGCCCCGACAATGAGCAGTACTTC.

About this clonotype itself: It may be a read error: a sequence one base away is much more abundant. This rearrangement joins TRBV12-3 or TRBV12-4 to TRBJ2-5; the D gene is possibly TRBD2 (6 bases). Trimming removed 6 bases at V and 4 bases at J, with 15 bases between. CDR3 length equals 14 residues. The CDR3 coding sequence is TGTGCCAGCAGCCCTTTCCGGGGAGGAGAGACCCAGTACTTC. Translated, it gives CASSPFRGGETQYF.

This clonotype was seen a handful of times. CDR3 DNA sequence: TGTGCCAGCAGCCAGAACAGGGGTGATCAGCCCCAGCATTTT. Encoded protein: CASSQNRGDQPQHF. The V gene is TRBV6-5, the J gene TRBJ1-5; TRBD1 matches at 7 bases. The trim removed 6 bases at V and 5 bases at J, leaving 7 bases unmatched. CDR3 length: 14 residues. Germline V CDR1 and CDR2: MNHEY, SVGAGI.